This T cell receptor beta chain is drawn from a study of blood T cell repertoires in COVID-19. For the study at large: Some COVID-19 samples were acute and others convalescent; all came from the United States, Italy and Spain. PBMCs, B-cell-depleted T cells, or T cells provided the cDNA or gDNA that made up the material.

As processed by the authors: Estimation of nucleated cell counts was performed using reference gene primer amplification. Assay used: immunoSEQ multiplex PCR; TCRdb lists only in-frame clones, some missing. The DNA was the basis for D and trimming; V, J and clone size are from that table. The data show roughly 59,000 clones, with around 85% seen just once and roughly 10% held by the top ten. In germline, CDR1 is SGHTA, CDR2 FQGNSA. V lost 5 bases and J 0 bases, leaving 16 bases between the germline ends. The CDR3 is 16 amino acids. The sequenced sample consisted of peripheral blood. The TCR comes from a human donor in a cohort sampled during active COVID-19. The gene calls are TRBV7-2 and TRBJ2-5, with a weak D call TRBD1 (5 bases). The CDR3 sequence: CASSAGNLGHQETQYF. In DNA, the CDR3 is TGTGCCAGCAGCGCCGGCAACTTGGGGCACCAAGAGACCCAGTACTTC.